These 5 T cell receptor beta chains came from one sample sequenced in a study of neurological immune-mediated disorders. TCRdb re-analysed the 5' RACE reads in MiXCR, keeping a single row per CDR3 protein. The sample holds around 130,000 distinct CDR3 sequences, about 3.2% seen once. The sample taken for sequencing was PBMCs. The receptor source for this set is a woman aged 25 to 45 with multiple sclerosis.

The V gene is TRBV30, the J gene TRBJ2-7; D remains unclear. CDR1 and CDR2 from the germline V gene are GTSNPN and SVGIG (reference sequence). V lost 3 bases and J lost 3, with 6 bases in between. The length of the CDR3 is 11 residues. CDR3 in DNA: TGTGCCTGGAGACTGGGCTACGAGCAGTACTTC. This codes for CAWRLGYEQYF.

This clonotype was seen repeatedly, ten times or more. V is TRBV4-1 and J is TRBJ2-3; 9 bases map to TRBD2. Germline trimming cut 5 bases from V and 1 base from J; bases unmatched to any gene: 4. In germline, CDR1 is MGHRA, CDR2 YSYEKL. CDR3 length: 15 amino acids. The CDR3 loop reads CASSARTSGTDTQYF. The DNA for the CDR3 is TGCGCCAGCAGCGCCCGGACTAGCGGCACAGATACGCAGTATTTT.

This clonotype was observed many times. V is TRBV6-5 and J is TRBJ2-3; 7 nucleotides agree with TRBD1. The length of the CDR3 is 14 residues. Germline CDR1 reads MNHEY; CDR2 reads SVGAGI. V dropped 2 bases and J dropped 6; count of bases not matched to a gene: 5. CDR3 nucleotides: TGTGCCAGCAGTTACATCGACAGGGAGGATACGCAGTATTTT. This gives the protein CASSYIDREDTQYF.

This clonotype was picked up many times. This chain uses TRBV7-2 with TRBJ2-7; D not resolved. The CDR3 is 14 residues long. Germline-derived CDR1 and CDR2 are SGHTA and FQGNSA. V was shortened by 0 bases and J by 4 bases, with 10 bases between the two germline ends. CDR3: CASSLAIGIYEQYF. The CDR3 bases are TGTGCCAGCAGCTTAGCGATAGGGATTTACGAGCAGTACTTC.

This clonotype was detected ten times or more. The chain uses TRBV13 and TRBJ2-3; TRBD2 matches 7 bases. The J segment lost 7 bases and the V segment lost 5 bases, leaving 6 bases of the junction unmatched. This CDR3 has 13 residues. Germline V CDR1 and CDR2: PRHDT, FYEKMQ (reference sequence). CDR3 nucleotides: TGTGCCAGCAGCATCCCGACTAGCCATACGCAGTATTTT. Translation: CASSIPTSHTQYF.